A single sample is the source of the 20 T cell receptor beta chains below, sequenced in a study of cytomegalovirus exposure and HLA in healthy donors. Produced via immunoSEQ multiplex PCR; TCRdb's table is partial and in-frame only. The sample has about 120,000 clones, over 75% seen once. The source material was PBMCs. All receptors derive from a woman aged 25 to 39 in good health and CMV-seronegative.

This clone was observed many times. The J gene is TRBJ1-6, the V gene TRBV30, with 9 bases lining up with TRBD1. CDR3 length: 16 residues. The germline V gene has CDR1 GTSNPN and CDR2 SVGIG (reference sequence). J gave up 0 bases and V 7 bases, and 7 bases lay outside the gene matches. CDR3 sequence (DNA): TGTGCCTTTCGACAGGGGGAAGGCTCCTATAATTCACCCCTCCACTTT. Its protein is CAFRQGEGSYNSPLHF.

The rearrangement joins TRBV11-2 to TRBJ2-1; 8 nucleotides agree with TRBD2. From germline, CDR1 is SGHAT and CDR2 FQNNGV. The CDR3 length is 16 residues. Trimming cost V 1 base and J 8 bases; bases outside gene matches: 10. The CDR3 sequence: CASSLVTVAGYDEQFF. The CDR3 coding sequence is TGTGCCAGCAGCTTAGTAACGGTAGCGGGATACGATGAGCAGTTCTTC.

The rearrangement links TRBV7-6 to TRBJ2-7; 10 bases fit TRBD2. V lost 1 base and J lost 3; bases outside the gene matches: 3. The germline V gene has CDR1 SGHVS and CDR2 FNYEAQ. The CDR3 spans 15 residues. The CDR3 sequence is CASSLGSGGFYEQYF. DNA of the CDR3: TGTGCCAGCAGCTTAGGTAGCGGGGGGTTCTACGAGCAGTACTTC.

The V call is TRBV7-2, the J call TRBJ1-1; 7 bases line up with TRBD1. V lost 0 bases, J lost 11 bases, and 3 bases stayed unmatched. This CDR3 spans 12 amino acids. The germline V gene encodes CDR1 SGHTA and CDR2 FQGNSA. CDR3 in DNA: TGTGCCAGCAGCTTAGCAGGGGGCGCCGCTTTCTTT. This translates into CASSLAGGAAFF.

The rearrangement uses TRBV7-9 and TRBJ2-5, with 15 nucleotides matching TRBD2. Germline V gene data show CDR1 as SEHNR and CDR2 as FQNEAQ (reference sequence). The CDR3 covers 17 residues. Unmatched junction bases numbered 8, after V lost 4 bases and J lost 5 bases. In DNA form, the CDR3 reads TGTGCCAGCAGCTCCGGACTAGCGGGGGGGCTGCGGGAGACCCAGTACTTC. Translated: CASSSGLAGGLRETQYF.

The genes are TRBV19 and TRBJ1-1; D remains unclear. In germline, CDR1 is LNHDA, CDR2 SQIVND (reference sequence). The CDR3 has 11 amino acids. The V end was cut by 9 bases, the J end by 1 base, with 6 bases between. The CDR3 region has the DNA TGTGCCAGCAGACAGAACACTGAAGCTTTCTTT. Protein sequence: CASRQNTEAFF.

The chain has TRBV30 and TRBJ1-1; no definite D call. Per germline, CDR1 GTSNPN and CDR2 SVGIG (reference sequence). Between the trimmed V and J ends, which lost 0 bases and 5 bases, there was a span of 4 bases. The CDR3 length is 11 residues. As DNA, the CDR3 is TGTGCCTGGAGTGTACTAACTGAAGCTTTCTTT. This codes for CAWSVLTEAFF.

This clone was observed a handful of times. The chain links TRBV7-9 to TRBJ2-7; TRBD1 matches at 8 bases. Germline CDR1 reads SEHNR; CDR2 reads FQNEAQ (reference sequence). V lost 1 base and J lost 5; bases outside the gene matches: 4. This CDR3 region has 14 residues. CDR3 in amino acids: CASSLGTGLNEQYF. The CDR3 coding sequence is TGTGCCAGCAGCTTAGGGACAGGGCTGAACGAGCAGTACTTC.

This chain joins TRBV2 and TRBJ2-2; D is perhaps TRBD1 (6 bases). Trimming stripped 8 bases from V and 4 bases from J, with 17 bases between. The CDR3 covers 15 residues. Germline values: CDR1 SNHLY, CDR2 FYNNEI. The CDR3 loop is CASSPRAGVTGELFF. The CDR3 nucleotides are TGTGCCAGCTCCCCCAGGGCAGGGGTCACCGGGGAGCTGTTTTTT.

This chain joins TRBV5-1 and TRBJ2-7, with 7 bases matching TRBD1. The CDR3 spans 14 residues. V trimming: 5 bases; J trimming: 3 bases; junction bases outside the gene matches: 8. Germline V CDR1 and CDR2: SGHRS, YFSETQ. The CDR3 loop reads CASRAPGQSYEQYF. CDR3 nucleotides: TGCGCCAGCAGGGCTCCGGGACAGAGCTACGAGCAGTACTTC.

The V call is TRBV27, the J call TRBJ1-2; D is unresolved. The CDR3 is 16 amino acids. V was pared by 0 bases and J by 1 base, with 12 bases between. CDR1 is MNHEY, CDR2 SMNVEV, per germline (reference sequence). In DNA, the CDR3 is TGTGCCAGCAGTTTATCCCGGACGGGAATTAACTATGGCTACACCTTC. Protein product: CASSLSRTGINYGYTF.

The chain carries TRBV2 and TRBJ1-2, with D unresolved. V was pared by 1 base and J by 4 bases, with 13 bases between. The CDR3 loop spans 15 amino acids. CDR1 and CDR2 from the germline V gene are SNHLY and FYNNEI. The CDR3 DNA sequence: TGTGCCAGCAGTGAAGAAACGTCCCAGATCTATGGCTACACCTTC. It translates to CASSEETSQIYGYTF. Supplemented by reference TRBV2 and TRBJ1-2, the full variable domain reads EPEVTQTPSHQVTQMGQEVILRCVPISNHLYFYWYRQILGQKVEFLVSFYNNEISEKSEIFDDQFSVERPDGSNFTLKIRSTKLEDSAMYFCASSEETSQIYGYTFGSGTRLTVV.

In nucleotides, the CDR3 is TGTGCCAGCAGCTTAACCTGGACGCCGGGAGGCTACACCTTC. It encodes CASSLTWTPGGYTF. The chain employs TRBV5-8 and TRBJ1-2; the D is unclear. CDR1 is SGHTS, CDR2 YDEGEE, per germline. The CDR3 totals 14 residues. The V and J ends lost 2 bases and 8 bases respectively, with 16 bases between them.

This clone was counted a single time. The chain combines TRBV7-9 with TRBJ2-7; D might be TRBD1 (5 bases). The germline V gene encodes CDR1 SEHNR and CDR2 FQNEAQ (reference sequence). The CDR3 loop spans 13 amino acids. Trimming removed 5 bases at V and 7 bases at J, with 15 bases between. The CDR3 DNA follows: TGTGCCAGCAGCCCCTCGGCTGGGGCTGAGCAGTACTTC. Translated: CASSPSAGAEQYF.

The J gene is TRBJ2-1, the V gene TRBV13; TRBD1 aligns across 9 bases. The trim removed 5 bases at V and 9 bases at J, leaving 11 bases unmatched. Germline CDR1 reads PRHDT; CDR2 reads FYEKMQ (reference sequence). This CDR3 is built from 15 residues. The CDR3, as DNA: TGTGCCAGCAGCCCCGGACAGGGGCGGGCAGGTGAGCAGTTCTTC. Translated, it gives CASSPGQGRAGEQFF.

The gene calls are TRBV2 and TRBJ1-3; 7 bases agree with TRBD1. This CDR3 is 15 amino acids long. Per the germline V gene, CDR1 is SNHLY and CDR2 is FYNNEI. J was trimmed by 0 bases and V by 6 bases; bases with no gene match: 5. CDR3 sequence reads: CASRVQGISGNTIYF. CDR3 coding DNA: TGTGCCAGCAGGGTACAGGGGATCTCTGGAAACACCATATATTTT.

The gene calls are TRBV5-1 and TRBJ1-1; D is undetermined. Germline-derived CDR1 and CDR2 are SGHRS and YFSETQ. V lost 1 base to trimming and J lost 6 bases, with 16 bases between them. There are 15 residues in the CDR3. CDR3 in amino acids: CASSLPLPGASEAFF. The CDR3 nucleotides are TGCGCCAGCAGCTTGCCTTTACCTGGAGCCTCTGAAGCTTTCTTT.

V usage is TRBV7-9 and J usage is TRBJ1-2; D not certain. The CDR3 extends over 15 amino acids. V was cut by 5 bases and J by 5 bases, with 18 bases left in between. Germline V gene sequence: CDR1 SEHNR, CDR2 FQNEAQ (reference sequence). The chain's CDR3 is CASSDPGSLLYGYTF. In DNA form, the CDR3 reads TGTGCCAGCAGCGACCCGGGATCCCTACTTTATGGCTACACCTTC.

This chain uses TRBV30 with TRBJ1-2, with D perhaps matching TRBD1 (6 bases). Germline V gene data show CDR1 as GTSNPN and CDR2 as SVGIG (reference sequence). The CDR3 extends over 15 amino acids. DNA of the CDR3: TGTGCGTCACAGGGTCCCCCCCCTACTAACTATGGCTACACCTTC. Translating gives CASQGPPPTNYGYTF.

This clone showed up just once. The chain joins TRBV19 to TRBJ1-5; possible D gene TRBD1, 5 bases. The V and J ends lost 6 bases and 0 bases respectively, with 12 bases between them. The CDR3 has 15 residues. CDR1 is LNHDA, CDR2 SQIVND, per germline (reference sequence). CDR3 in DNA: TGTGCCAGTAGCACCGGAGGGGATAGCAATCAGCCCCAGCATTTT. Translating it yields CASSTGGDSNQPQHF.